This T cell receptor (beta chain) comes out of a study of response to subunit inactivated influenza vaccine. TCRdb analysed the RT-PCR reads with MiXCR anew, one entry per CDR3 protein. This table has more than 500,000 distinct CDR3 sequences, about 11% appearing once. The ends were cut back, 8 bases at V and 4 bases at J, with 19 bases in the middle. Germline V CDR1 and CDR2: SGHTA, FQGNSA. CDR3 length: 15 residues. This clonotype was seen a handful of times. These data are also associated with another study on T cells expressing NK-cell markers. That work states: Beta-chain TCR cDNA was generated via 5'RACE template switching with UMIs.

This clonotype originated in a man aged 45-65 years who received an inactivated influenza vaccine. The V gene is TRBV7-2, the J gene TRBJ2-3; no firm D call. Here the sequenced sample was PBMCs from blood, taken on the day of vaccination. Here the CDR3 reads CASSQYTSGPDTQYF. The DNA of the CDR3 is TGTGCCAGCTCCCAATACACCTCCGGGCCAGATACGCAGTATTTT.